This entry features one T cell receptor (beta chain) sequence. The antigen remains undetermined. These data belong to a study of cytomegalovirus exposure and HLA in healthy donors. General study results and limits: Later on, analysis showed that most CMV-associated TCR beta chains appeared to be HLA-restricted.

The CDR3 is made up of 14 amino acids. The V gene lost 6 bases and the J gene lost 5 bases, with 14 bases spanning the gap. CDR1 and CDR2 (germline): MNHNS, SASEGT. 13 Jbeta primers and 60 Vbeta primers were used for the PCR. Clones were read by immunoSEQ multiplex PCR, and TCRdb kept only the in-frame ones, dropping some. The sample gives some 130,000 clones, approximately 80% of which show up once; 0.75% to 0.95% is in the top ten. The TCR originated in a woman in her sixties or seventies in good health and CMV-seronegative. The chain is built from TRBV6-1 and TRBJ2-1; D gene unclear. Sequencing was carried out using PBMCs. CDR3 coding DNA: TGTGCCAGCAGCCTAAAGTTCTTTGACAATGAGCAGTTCTTC. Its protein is CASSLKFFDNEQFF.